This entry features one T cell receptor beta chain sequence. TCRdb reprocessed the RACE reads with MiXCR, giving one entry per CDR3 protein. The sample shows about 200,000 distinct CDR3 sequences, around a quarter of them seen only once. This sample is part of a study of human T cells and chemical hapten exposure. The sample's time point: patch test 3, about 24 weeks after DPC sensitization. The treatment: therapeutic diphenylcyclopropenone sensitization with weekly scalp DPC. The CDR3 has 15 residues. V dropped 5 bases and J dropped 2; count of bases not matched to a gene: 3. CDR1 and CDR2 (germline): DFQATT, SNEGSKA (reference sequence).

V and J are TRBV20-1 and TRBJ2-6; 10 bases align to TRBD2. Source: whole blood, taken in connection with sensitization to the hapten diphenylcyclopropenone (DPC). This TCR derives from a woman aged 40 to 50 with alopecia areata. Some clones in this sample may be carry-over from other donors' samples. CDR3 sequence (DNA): TGCAGTGCTGTAGCGGGAGGAACTGGGGCCAACGTCCTGACTTTC. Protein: CSAVAGGTGANVLTF.